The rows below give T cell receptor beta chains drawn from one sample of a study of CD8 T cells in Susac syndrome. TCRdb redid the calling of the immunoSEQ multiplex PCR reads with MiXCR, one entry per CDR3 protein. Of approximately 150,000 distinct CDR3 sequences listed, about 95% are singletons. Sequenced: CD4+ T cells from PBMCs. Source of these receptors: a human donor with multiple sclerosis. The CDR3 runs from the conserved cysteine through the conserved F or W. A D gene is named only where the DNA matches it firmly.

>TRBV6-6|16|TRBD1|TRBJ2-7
CASRPQTQGAAYEQYF
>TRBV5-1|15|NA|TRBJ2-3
CASSLTALSTDTQYF
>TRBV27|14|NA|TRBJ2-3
CASSLRGNTDTQYF
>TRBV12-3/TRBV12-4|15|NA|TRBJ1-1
CASSSDVGMNTEAFF
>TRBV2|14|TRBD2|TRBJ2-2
CASGSGRSTGELFF
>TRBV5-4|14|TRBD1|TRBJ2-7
CASTSGTGMGEQYF
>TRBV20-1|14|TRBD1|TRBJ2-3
CSAPQGARTDTQYF
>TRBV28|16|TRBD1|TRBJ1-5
CASSSTGTGFNQPQHF
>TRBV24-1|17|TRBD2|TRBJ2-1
CATSDPPTAGGRDEQFF
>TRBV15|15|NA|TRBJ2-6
CATSRALAGANVLTF
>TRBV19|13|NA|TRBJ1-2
CASSTGDGYGYTF
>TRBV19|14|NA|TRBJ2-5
CASSSSWGQETQYF
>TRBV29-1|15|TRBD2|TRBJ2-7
CSVAPRLAASYEQYF
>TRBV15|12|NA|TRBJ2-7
CATSRDRGEQYF
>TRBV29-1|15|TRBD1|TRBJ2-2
CSVDETGGNTGELFF
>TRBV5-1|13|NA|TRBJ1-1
CASSGQGKGEAFF
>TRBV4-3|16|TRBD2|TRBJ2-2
CASRTTSGGRAGELFF
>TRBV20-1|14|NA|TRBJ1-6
CSARENREESPLHF
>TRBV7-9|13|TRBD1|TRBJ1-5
CAGGTGPDQPQHF
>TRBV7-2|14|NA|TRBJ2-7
CASSVKPASYEQYF
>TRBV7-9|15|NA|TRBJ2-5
CASSLEARSQETQYF
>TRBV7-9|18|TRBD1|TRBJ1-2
CASSLGGRQGRRTYGYTF
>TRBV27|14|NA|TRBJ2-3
CASTETRPPDTQYF
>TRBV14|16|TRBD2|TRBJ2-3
CASSQDLAGLTDTQYF
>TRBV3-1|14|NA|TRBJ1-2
CASSQAGIRYGYTF
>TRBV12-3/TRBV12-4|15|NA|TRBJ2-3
CASSFGRGGSDTQYF
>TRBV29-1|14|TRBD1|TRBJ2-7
CSALVRDSIYEQYF
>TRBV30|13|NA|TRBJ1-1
CAWSVTQDTEAFF
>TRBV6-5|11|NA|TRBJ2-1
CASSYSREQFF